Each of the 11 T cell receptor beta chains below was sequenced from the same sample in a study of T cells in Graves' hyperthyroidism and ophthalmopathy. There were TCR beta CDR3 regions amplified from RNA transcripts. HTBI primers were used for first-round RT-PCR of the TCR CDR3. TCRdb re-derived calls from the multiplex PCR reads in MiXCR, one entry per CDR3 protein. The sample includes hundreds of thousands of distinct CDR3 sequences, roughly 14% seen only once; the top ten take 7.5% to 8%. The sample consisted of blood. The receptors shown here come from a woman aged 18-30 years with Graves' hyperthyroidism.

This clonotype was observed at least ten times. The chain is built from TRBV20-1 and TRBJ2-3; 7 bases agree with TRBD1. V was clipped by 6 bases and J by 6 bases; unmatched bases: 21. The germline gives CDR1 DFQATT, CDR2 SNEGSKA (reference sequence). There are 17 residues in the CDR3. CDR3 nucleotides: TGCAGTGCCAACAGGGGTTCACGAGGGTCGCCTGTCGATACGCAGTATTTT. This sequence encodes CSANRGSRGSPVDTQYF.

CDR3 sequence: CASSLEIGTGVEQYF. The CDR3 region has the DNA TGTGCCAGCAGTTTAGAAATTGGGACAGGTGTCGAGCAGTACTTC. V usage is TRBV28 and J usage is TRBJ2-7; the match to TRBD1 covers 8 bases. The CDR3 totals 15 residues. V shed 2 bases and J 6 bases; nucleotides not matched to a gene: 9. The germline CDR1 and CDR2 sequences are MDHEN and SYDVKM.

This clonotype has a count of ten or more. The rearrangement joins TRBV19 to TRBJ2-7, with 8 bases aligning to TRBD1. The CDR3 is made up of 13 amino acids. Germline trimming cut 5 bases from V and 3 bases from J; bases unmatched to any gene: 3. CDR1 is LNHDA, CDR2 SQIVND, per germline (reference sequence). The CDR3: CASSAGQDYEQYF. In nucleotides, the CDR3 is TGTGCCAGTAGTGCGGGACAGGACTACGAGCAGTACTTC.

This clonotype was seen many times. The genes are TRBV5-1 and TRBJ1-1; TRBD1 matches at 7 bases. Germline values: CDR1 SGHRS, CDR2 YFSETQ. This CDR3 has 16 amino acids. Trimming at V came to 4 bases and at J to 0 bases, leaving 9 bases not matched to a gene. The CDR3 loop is CASSLGTDLMNTEAFF. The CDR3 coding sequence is TGCGCCAGCAGCCTTGGGACAGACCTTATGAACACTGAAGCTTTCTTT.

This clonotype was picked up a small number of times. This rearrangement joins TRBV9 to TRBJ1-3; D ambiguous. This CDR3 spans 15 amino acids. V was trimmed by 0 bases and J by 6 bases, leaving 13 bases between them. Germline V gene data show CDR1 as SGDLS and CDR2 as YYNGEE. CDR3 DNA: TGTGCCAGCAGCGTAGATGGAGGTCTAGAAAACACCATATATTTT. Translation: CASSVDGGLENTIYF.

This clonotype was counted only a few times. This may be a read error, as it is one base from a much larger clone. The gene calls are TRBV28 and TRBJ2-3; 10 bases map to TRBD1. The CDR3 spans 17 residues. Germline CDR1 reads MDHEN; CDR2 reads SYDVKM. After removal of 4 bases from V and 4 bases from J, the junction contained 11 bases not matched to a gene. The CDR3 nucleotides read TGTGCCAGCAGTTCCCTTATGCGGACAGGGGGAGCAGATACGCAGTATTTT. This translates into CASSSLMRTGGADTQYF.

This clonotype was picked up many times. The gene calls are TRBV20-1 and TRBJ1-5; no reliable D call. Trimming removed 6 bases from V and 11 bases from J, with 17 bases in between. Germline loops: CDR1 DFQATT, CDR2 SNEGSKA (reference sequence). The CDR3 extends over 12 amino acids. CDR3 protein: CSASPDTVTQHF. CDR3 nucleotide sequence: TGCAGTGCCAGCCCAGATACAGTCACCCAGCATTTT.

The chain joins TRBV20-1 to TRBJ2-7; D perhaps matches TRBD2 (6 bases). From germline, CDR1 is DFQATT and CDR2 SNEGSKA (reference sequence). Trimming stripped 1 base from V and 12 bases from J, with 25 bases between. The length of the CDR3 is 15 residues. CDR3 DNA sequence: TGCAGTGCTAGAGCGGGGGTAGGGGCTACTACGAGCAGGTACTTC. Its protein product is CSARAGVGATTSRYF.

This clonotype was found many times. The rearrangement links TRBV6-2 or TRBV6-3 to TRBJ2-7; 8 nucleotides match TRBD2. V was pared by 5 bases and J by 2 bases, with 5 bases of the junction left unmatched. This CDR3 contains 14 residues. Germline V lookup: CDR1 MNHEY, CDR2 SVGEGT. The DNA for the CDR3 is TGTGCCAGCAGTCCTAGCGGGTTTACCTACGAGCAGTACTTC. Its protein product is CASSPSGFTYEQYF.

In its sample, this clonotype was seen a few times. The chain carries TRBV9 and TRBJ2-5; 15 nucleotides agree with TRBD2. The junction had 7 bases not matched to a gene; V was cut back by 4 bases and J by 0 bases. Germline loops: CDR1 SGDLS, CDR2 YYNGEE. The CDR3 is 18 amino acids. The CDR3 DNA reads TGTGCCAGCAGCCCCCGAGGACTAGCGGGGGGGTACCAAGAGACCCAGTACTTC. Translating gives CASSPRGLAGGYQETQYF. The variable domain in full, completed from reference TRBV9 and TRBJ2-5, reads DSGVTQTPKHLITATGQRVTLRCSPRSGDLSVYWYQQSLDQGLQFLIQYYNGEERAKGNILERFSAQQFPDLHSELNLSSLELGDSALYFCASSPRGLAGGYQETQYFGPGTRLLVL.

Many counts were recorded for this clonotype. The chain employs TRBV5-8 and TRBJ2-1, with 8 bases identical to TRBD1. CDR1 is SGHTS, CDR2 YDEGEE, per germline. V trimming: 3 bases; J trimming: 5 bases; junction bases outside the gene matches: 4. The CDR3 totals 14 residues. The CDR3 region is CASSWGTGNNEQFF. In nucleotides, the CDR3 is TGTGCCAGCAGCTGGGGGACAGGAAACAATGAGCAGTTCTTC.